This T cell receptor (beta chain) stems from a study of blood T cell repertoires in COVID-19. Generated by immunoSEQ multiplex PCR, the TCRdb table keeps only in-frame clones and is missing some. The data show tens of thousands of clones, around 90% seen once. Germline V gene lookup returns CDR1 LNHDA and CDR2 SQIVND (reference sequence). Trimming pared 7 bases from V and 8 bases from J, leaving 17 bases between. There are 13 residues in the CDR3. The specimen sequenced was peripheral blood. The J gene is TRBJ1-2, the V gene TRBV19; D may be TRBD1 (5 bases). This receptor was identified in a man aged 55-75 years with COVID-19, enrolled during active disease. This CDR3 reads CASTIGGARGYTF. CDR3 nucleotide sequence: TGTGCCAGTACCATAGGTGGGGCGCGCGGCTACACCTTC.